A single T cell receptor (beta chain) is shown here with its context. These data originate in a study of blood T cell repertoires in COVID-19. As for the study in general: The United States, Italy and Spain were the sources of the acute and convalescent COVID-19 samples. PBMCs, B-cell-depleted T cells, or T cells were the source of the cDNA or gDNA that made up the material.

Germline loops: CDR1 SGHKS, CDR2 YYEKEE (reference sequence). CDR3 length: 14 amino acids. V gave up 2 bases and J gave up 0 bases, with 8 bases separating them. Original handling: The authors estimated nucleated cell counts from reference gene primer amplification. TCRdb's copy holds only in-frame clones and misses some; the assay was immunoSEQ multiplex PCR. The DNA gave D and trimming, while V, J and clone size come from that table. Counted here are tens of thousands of clones, about nine tenths occurring once; the ten biggest clones make up 3% to 4%. The clonotype comes from a woman between 65 and 79 years old with acute or convalescent COVID-19. Sequenced: peripheral blood. This chain links TRBV5-5 with TRBJ1-1, with D perhaps matching TRBD1 (5 bases). For the CDR3, the DNA is TGTGCCAGCAGCTTCGGGGGGGTGAACACTGAAGCTTTCTTT. Encoded protein: CASSFGGVNTEAFF.